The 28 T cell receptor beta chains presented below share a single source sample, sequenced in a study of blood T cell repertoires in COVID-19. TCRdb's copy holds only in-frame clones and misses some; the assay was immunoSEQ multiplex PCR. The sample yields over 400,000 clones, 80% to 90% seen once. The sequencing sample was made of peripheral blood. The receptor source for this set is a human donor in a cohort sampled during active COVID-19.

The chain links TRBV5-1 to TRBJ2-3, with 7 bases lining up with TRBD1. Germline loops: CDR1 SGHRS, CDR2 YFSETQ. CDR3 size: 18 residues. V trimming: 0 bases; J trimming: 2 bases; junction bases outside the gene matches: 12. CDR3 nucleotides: TGCGCCAGCAGCTTGGAAGGGACAGTGGTAAGGGCCACAGATACGCAGTATTTT. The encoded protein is CASSLEGTVVRATDTQYF.

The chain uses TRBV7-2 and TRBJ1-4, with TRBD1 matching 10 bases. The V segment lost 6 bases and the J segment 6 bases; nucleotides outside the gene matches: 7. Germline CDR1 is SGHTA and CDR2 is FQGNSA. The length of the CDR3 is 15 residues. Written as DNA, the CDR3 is TGTGCCAGCAGTTTATCCGGGACAGGGGATGAAAAACTGTTTTTT. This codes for CASSLSGTGDEKLFF.

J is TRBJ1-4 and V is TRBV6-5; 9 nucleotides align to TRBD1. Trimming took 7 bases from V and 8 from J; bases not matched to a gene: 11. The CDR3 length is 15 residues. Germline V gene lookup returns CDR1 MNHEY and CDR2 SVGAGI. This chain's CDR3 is CASTIRTGAAEKLFF. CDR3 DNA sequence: TGTGCCAGCACTATTAGGACAGGGGCGGCAGAAAAACTGTTTTTT.

The CDR3 region has the DNA TGTGCCACCAGCAGAGATCTTAGTGTCTACGAGCAGTACTTC. Translating it yields CATSRDLSVYEQYF. The chain is built from TRBV15 and TRBJ2-7, with D hard to call. The V and J ends lost 0 bases and 3 bases respectively, with 9 bases between them. This CDR3 spans 14 amino acids. Germline V gene lookup returns CDR1 LNHNV and CDR2 YYDKDF (reference sequence). Full variable domain (missing parts from reference TRBV15 and TRBJ2-7): DAMVIQNPRYQVTQFGKPVTLSCSQTLNHNVMYWYQQKSSQAPKLLFHYYDKDFNNEADTPDNFQSRRPNTSFCFLDIRSPGLGDTAMYLCATSRDLSVYEQYFGPGTRLTVT.

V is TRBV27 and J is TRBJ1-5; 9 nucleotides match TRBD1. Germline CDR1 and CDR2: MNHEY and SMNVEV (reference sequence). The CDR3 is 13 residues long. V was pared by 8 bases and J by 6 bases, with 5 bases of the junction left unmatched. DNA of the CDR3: TGTGCCAGCGGGGACAGGGAGGGTCAGCCCCAGCATTTT. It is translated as CASGDREGQPQHF.

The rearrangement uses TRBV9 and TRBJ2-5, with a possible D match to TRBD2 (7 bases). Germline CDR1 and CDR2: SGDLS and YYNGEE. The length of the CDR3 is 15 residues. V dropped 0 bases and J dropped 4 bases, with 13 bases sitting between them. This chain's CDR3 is CASSVEGGRGETQYF. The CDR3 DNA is TGTGCCAGCAGCGTAGAGGGGGGGCGCGGAGAGACCCAGTACTTC.

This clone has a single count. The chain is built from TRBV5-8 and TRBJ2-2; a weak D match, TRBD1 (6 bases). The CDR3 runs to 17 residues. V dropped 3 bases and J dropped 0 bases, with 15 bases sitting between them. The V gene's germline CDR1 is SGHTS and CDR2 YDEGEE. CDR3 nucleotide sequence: TGTGCCAGCAGCTCGATCTCAGGGGCTCCGAACACCGGGGAGCTGTTTTTT. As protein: CASSSISGAPNTGELFF.

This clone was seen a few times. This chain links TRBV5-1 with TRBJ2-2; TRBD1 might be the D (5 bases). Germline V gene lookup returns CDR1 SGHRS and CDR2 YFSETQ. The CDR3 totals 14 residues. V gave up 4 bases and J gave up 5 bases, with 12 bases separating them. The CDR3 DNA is TGCGCCAGCAGCGGGGCAGGGTGGACCGGGGAGCTGTTTTTT. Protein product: CASSGAGWTGELFF. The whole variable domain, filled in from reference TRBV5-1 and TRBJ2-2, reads KAGVTQTPRYLIKTRGQQVTLSCSPISGHRSVSWYQQTPGQGLQFLFEYFSETQRNKGNFPGRFSGRQFSNSRSEMNVSTLELGDSALYLCASSGAGWTGELFFGEGSRLTVL.

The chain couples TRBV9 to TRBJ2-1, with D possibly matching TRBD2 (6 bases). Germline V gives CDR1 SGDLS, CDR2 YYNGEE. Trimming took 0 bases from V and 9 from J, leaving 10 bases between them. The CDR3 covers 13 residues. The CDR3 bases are TGTGCCAGCAGCGTAGAGGGGACTCTTGAGCAGTTCTTC. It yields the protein CASSVEGTLEQFF.

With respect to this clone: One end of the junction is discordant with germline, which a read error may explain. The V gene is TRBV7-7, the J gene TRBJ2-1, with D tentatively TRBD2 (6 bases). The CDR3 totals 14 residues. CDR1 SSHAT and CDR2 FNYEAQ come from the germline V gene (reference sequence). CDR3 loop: CASSLGSSGNEQFF. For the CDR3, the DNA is TGTGCTAGCAGCTTAGGATCCAGCGGGAATGAGCAGTTCTTC.

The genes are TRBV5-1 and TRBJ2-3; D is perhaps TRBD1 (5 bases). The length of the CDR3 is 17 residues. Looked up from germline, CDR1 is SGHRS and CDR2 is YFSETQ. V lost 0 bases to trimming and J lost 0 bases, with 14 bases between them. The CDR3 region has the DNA TGCGCCAGCAGCTTGGGTCCACAGGCGGATAGCACAGATACGCAGTATTTT. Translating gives CASSLGPQADSTDTQYF.

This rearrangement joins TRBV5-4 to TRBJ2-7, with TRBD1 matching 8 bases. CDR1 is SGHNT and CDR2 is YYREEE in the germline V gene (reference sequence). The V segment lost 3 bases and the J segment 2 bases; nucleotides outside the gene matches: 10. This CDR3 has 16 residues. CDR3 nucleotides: TGTGCCAGCAGCTCCCTGGGGACAGGCCTCACCTACGAGCAGTACTTC. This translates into CASSSLGTGLTYEQYF. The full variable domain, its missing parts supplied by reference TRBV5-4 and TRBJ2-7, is ETGVTQSPTHLIKTRGQQVTLRCSSQSGHNTVSWYQQALGQGPQFIFQYYREEENGRGNFPPRFSGLQFPNYSSELNVNALELDDSALYLCASSSLGTGLTYEQYFGPGTRLTVT.

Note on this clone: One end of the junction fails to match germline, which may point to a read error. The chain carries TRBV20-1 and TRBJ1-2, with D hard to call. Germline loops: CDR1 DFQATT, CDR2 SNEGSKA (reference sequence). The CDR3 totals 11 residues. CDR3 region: CSAREPLRSRF. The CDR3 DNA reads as TGCAGTGCTAGAGAGCCCCTCCGGTCACGCTTC.

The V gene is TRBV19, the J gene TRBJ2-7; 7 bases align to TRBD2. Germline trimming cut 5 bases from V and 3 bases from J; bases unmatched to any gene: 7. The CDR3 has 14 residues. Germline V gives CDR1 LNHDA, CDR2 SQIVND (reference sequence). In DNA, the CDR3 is TGTGCCAGTAGTGGCGGGAGAGTGGGCTACGAGCAGTACTTC. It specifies CASSGGRVGYEQYF.

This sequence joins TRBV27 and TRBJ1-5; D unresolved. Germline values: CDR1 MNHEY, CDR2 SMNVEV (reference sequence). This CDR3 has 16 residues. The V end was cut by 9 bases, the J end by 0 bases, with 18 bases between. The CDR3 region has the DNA TGTGCCAGAGTCGGGAGTCCTTTTTATAGCAATCAGCCCCAGCATTTT. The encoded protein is CARVGSPFYSNQPQHF.

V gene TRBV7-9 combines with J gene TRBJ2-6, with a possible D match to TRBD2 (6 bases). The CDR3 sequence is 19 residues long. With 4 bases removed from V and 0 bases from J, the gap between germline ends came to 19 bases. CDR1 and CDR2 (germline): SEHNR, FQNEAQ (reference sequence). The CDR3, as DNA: TGTGCCAGCAGCTGGGAGGCGGGCCGGGCTAGCTCTGGGGCCAACGTCCTGACTTTC. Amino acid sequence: CASSWEAGRASSGANVLTF.

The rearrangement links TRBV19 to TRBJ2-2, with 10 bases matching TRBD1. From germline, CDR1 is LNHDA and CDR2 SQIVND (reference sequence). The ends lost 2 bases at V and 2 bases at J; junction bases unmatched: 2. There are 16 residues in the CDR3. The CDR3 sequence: CASSIRQGANTGELFF. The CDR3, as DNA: TGTGCCAGTAGTATACGACAGGGGGCAAACACCGGGGAGCTGTTTTTT.

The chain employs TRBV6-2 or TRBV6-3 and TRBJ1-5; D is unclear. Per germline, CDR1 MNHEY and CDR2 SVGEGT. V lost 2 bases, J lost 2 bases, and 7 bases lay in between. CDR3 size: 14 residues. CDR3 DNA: TGTGCCAGCAGTTACCTGTCTGGCAATCAGCCCCAGCATTTT. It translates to CASSYLSGNQPQHF.

This CDR3 reads CASSLDGRENYGYTF. The CDR3 region has the DNA TGCGCCAGCAGCTTGGACGGCAGGGAAAACTATGGCTACACCTTC. The chain couples TRBV5-1 to TRBJ1-2, with D possibly matching TRBD1 (5 bases). Germline V gene data show CDR1 as SGHRS and CDR2 as YFSETQ. This CDR3 has 15 amino acids. Trimming removed 0 bases from V and 2 bases from J, with 11 bases in between.

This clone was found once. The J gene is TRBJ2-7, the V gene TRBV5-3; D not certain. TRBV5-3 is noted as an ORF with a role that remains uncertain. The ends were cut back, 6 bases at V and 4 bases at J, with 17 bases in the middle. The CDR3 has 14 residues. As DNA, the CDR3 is TGTGCCAGAATCGAGGCACTGGTCGATTACGAGCAGTACTTC. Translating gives CARIEALVDYEQYF.

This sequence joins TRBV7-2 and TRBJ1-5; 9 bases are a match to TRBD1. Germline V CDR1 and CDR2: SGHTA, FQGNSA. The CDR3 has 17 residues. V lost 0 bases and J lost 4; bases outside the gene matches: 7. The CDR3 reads CASSLAQGQGLNQPQHF. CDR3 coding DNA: TGTGCCAGCAGCTTAGCGCAGGGACAGGGTTTGAATCAGCCCCAGCATTTT.

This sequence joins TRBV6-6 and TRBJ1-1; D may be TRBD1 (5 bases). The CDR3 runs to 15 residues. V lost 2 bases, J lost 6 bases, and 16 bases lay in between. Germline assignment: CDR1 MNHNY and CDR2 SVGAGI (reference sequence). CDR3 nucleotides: TGTGCCAGCAGTTACGGAGTCGGAACGGGGGCTGAAGCTTTCTTT. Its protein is CASSYGVGTGAEAFF.

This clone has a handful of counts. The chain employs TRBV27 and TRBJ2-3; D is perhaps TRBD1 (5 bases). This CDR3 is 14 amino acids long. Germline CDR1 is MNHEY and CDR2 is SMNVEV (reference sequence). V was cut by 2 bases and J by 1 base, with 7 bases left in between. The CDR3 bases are TGTGCCAGCAGTTTACAACAGGGCACAGATACGCAGTATTTT. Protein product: CASSLQQGTDTQYF.

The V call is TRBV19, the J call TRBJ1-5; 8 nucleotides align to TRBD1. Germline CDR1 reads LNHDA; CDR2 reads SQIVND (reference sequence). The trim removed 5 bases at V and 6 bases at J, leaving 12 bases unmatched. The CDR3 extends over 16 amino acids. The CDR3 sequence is CASSVNRGSSGQPQHF. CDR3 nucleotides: TGTGCCAGTAGTGTAAACAGGGGGTCGAGCGGTCAGCCCCAGCATTTT.

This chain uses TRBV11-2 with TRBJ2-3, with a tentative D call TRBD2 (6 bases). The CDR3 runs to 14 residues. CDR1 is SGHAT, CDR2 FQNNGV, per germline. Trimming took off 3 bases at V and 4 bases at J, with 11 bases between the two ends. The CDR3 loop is CASSLGLSADTQYF. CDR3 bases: TGTGCCAGCAGCTTGGGACTGTCGGCAGATACGCAGTATTTT. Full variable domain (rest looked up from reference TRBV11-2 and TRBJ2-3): EAGVAQSPRYKIIEKRQSVAFWCNPISGHATLYWYQQILGQGPKLLIQFQNNGVVDDSQLPKDRFSAERLKGVDSTLKIQPAKLEDSAVYLCASSLGLSADTQYFGPGTRLTVL.

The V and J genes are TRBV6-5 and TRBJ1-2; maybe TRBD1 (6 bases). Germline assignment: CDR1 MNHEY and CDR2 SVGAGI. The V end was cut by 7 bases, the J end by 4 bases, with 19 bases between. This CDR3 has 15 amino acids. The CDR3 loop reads CASILRTGPLYGYTF. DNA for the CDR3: TGTGCCAGCATATTGCGTACAGGGCCCCTCTATGGCTACACCTTC.

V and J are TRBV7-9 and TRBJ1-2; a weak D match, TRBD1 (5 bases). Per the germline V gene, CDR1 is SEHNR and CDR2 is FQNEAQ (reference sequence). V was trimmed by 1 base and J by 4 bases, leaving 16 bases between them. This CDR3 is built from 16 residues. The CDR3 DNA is TGTGCCAGCAGCTTAGATTCCACAGGTAGCGGCTATGGCTACACCTTC. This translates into CASSLDSTGSGYGYTF.

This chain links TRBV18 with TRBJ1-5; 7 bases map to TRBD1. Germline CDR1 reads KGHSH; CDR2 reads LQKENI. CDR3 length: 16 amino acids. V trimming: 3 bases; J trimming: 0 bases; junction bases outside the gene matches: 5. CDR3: CASSPIGTASNQPQHF. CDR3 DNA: TGTGCCAGCTCACCGATTGGGACAGCTAGCAATCAGCCCCAGCATTTT.